This T cell receptor (beta chain) derives from a study of early T cells in non-severe SARS-CoV-2 infection. Study background: Chains from this unsorted whole-blood bulk RNA could not be paired.

Only a few counts were recorded for this clonotype. Its antigen is undetermined. Attachment of unique molecular identifiers was made to individual cDNA molecules. MiXCR was run by TCRdb on the 5' RACE reads, yielding one entry per CDR3 protein. Of tens of thousands of distinct CDR3 sequences in the sample, 5.5% to 7.5% were seen once. Regarding the study as a whole: VDJdb-based matching was biased toward anti-spike CD8 responses and missed private and CD4 specificities.

Trimming at V came to 7 bases and at J to 1 base, leaving 13 bases not matched to a gene. The CDR3 covers 18 residues. CDR1 and CDR2 (germline): SGHTS, YDEGEE. The TCR originated in an adult who was a healthcare worker with PCR-confirmed SARS-CoV-2 infection or an uninfected control (not recorded which). V usage is TRBV5-8 and J usage is TRBJ1-5; TRBD1 matches at 11 bases. The sequenced sample consisted of whole blood. The CDR3 DNA reads TGTGCCAGCGCCCGGACAGGGGGCCTCCTGAGCAGCAATCAGCCCCAGCATTTT. Translation: CASARTGGLLSSNQPQHF. Full variable domain (remainder filled in from reference TRBV5-8 and TRBJ1-5): EAGVTQSPTHLIKTRGQQATLRCSPISGHTSVYWYQQALGLGLQFLLWYDEGEERNRGNFPPRFSGRQFPNYSSELNVNALELEDSALYLCASARTGGLLSSNQPQHFGDGTRLSIL.